This paragraph covers one T cell receptor beta chain sequence. Profiling relied on immunoSEQ multiplex PCR, and the TCRdb table lists in-frame clones only, not all of them. The table lists just over 50,000 clones, roughly 80% of them singletons. This sample was taken from a study of PD-L1 blockade in urothelial cancer. The germline V and J ends were trimmed by 4 bases and 0 bases, with 14 bases remaining between them. CDR1 is SGHRS, CDR2 YFSETQ, per germline. This CDR3 comprises 16 residues. Sample time point: pretreatment peripheral blood. The sample consisted of PBMCs, taken around atezolizumab (anti-PD-L1) treatment. The clonotype was recovered from a man between 65 and 85 years old with urothelial cancer. The chain has TRBV5-1 and TRBJ1-3, with D possibly matching TRBD1 (5 bases). The CDR3 loop is CASSVSTRGSGNTIYF. As DNA, the CDR3 is TGCGCCAGCAGCGTCAGTACAAGGGGCTCTGGAAACACCATATATTTT.